The clone carrying this T cell receptor beta chain was counted a few times. Its specificity is not known. At one boundary the junction diverges from the germline segment, which might be a read error. The source of the sample is a study of CD8+ T cells in alopecia areata. Study-level results: Lesional scalp, notably in alopecia totalis/universalis, had clonality above that of normal scalp. In patients, TCRs were shared less clearly than in mice, and HLA may possibly be involved.

In each case, RNA was isolated and then reverse transcribed into cDNA as the sequencing template. Clones were read by immunoSEQ multiplex PCR, and TCRdb kept only the in-frame ones, dropping some. The data contain about 130,000 clones, around 49% of them seen just once; the ten biggest clones take up around 20%. The V gene's germline CDR1 is SGHDT and CDR2 YYEEEE. This CDR3 has 17 amino acids. The V and J genes are TRBV5-6 and TRBJ2-1; 10 bases agree with TRBD2. This clonotype was sampled from a human donor with alopecia areata. The sequencing used CD8+ T cells sorted from blood, collected at week 0. The CDR3 spells CASSHGASGGPFEQALF. The CDR3 region has the DNA TGTGCCAGCAGCCACGGAGCTAGCGGGGGCCCTTTCGAGCAGGCCCTCTTC.